The present T cell receptor (beta chain) was sequenced within a study of T cells after yellow fever vaccination. V was trimmed by 2 bases and J by 3 bases, leaving 17 bases between them. Germline lookup yields CDR1 SGHTA and CDR2 FQGNSA. The CDR3 contains 17 residues. This clonotype was seen many times. Study-wide points: Weaker, the secondary response had a peak occurring faster, on day 5 versus 15.

TCRdb reanalysed the 5' RACE reads using MiXCR and keeps one entry per CDR3 protein. The sample includes around 46,000 distinct CDR3 sequences, 6% to 7% seen only once; the top ten take 15%. This rearrangement joins TRBV7-2 to TRBJ2-1, with D perhaps matching TRBD2 (6 bases). The source is a man younger than 45 who received the YFV17D yellow fever vaccine. This material consisted of CD8+ T cells not binding an NS4B(214-222) dextramer, sorted from PBMCs, taken 45 days after the yellow fever booster vaccination. For the CDR3, the DNA is TGTGCCAGCAGCTTACCTATGTCGGACGGGAGCTACAATGAGCAGTTCTTC. Encoded protein: CASSLPMSDGSYNEQFF.